The rows below give T cell receptor beta chains drawn from one sample of a study of CD8 T cells in ankylosing spondylitis. TCRdb independently ran MiXCR on the 5' RACE reads; one entry per CDR3 protein. The profile shows about 280,000 distinct CDR3 sequences, 20% of them singletons. The sample was blood, either unsorted or a sorted T cell fraction (not recorded which). The source is a male donor with ankylosing spondylitis or in good health (not recorded which). Each CDR3 is given with its conserved first and last residue. A D gene is named only where the DNA matches it firmly. Expanded clones get a size class; other rows say once, few or many, or leave the size out.

length	size	J	D	V	DNA	CDR3
17	.	TRBJ2-1	TRBD2	TRBV12-3/TRBV12-4	TGTGCCAGCAGTTTATCCAGCGGGAAGGGATTAGGAAATGAGCAGTTCTTC	CASSLSSGKGLGNEQFF
16	.	TRBJ2-2	.	TRBV7-9	TGTGCCAGCAGCTTAAGCTCCCGGGGGAACACCGGGGAGCTGTTTTTT	CASSLSSRGNTGELFF
14	few	TRBJ1-2	.	TRBV6-1	TGTGCCAGCAGCAGGACCGTGACTAACTATGGCTACACCTTC	CASSRTVTNYGYTF
15	.	TRBJ2-1	.	TRBV4-2	TGTGCCAGCAGCCAAGATTTAGGCGCGGGCAATGAGCAGTTCTTC	CASSQDLGAGNEQFF
16	few	TRBJ2-3	.	TRBV23-1	TGCGCCAGCAGTCGCCTCCGTCTAGAGGGGCCCAGATACGCAGTATTT	CASSRLRLEGPRYAVF
15	.	TRBJ2-2	.	TRBV15	TGTGCCACCAGTGGGACACCAGCGAACACCGGGGAGCTGTTTTTT	CATSGTPANTGELFF
14	few	TRBJ2-5	.	TRBV6-1	TGTGCCAGCAGTGAAGTGGGGTCGAGAGAGACCCAGTACTTC	CASSEVGSRETQYF
16	.	TRBJ2-3	TRBD2	TRBV19	TGTGCCAGTAGTCCCCTAGCGGGAGGGCTCACAGATACGCAGTATTTT	CASSPLAGGLTDTQYF
14	.	TRBJ1-4	.	TRBV5-1	TGCGCCAGCAGCCATAAGGCGGCGGGTGAAAAACTGTTTTTT	CASSHKAAGEKLFF
13	.	TRBJ2-3	.	TRBV5-1	TGCGCCAGCAGCTGGGACTTGGCGGATACGCAGTATTTT	CASSWDLADTQYF
16	.	TRBJ2-2	TRBD1	TRBV5-1	TGCGCCAGCAGCCTTGGGACAGGGGTGAACACCGGGGAGCTGTTTTTT	CASSLGTGVNTGELFF
15	.	TRBJ2-5	TRBD2	TRBV7-6	TGTGCCAGCAGCCCTCTAGCGGGAGGTTTGGAGACCCAGTACTTC	CASSPLAGGLETQYF
16	.	TRBJ2-2	.	TRBV9	TGTGCCAGCAACGGGGTTGGCATTGCGAACATCGGGGAGCTGTTTTTT	CASNGVGIANIGELFF
17	many	TRBJ2-1	TRBD1	TRBV7-3	TGTGCCAGCAGCTTATGGTTCACAGGTCAGGGGGTCAATGAGCAGTTCTTC	CASSLWFTGQGVNEQFF
13	few	TRBJ2-3	.	TRBV5-4	TGTGCCAGCAGCCCACTAGGATCGCATACGCAGTATTTT	CASSPLGSHTQYF
17	many	TRBJ2-3	TRBD2	TRBV7-6	TGTGCCAGCAGCCTCCCTCCCGGGGGGGATAGCACAGATACGCAGTATTTT	CASSLPPGGDSTDTQYF
13	few	TRBJ1-4	.	TRBV6-1	TGTGCCAGCAGAGTCGTCTTGGGGGAAAAACTGTTTTTT	CASRVVLGEKLFF
14	.	TRBJ1-5	TRBD1	TRBV20-1	TGCAGTGCTAGAGGTGGGCAGGGGGGGCAGCCCCAGCATTTT	CSARGGQGGQPQHF
15	.	TRBJ2-1	.	TRBV28	TGTGCCAGCAGCTCCTTGGCAGCACGAGGAAATGAGCAGTTCTTC	CASSSLAARGNEQFF
16	few	TRBJ2-3	TRBD1	TRBV5-6	TGTGCCAGCAGCTTGCTTTCGGGACAGAACACAGATACGCAGTATTTT	CASSLLSGQNTDTQYF
13	.	TRBJ1-2	.	TRBV6-1	TGTGCCAGCAGTGAGGGTACAGGGCATGGCTACACCTTC	CASSEGTGHGYTF
16	.	TRBJ2-1	.	TRBV11-1	TGTGCCAGCAGCCCGGCCACGGGCCAATTCCTTAATGAGCAGTTCTTC	CASSPATGQFLNEQFF
13	.	TRBJ1-5	.	TRBV18	TGTGCCAGCTCACGGGAGGCTAATCAGCCCCAGCATTTT	CASSREANQPQHF
14	few	TRBJ1-4	TRBD1	TRBV2	TGTGCCGGAAACAGGGGGACAGTGAATGAAAAACTGTTTTTT	CAGNRGTVNEKLFF
14	.	TRBJ1-2	.	TRBV27	TGTGCCTCCGAGGAGGGGGGGGGTAACTATGGCTACACCTTC	CASEEGGGNYGYTF
13	.	TRBJ2-1	.	TRBV20-1	TGCAGTGCTAGAGGACGGTCCTCTGGAGAGCAGTTCTTC	CSARGRSSGEQFF
15	few	TRBJ2-3	TRBD2	TRBV12-3/TRBV12-4	TGTGCCAGCACTAGCGGGGTCACTAGCACAGATACGCAGTATTTT	CASTSGVTSTDTQYF
15	few	TRBJ2-5	TRBD1	TRBV28	TGTGCCAGCAGCCCGGACAGGGCGGGCCAAGAGACCCAGTACTTC	CASSPDRAGQETQYF
16	.	TRBJ2-5	TRBD2	TRBV28	TGTGCCAGCAGTACACGACTAGCGGGGGGTCGGGAGACCCAGTACTTC	CASSTRLAGGRETQYF
15	many	TRBJ2-2	.	TRBV20-1	TGCAGTGCTAGCCCCCTTACGGGGCGGACCGGGGAGCTGTTTTTT	CSASPLTGRTGELFF
13	few	TRBJ1-1	.	TRBV28	TGTGCCAGCAGCCAACAGGGAGACACTGAAGCTTTCTTT	CASSQQGDTEAFF
15	once	TRBJ2-5	TRBD2	TRBV12-3/TRBV12-4	TGTGTCAGCAGTTTTCTAGCGGGACACCAAGAGACCCAGTACTTC	CVSSFLAGHQETQYF
14	.	TRBJ2-5	.	TRBV6-1	TGTGCCAGCAGACTGGGGATAGGGTTAGAGACCCAGTACTTC	CASRLGIGLETQYF
14	.	TRBJ1-1	.	TRBV7-3	TGTGCCAGCAGCTTTGGTGCGGGGGGCACTGAAGCTTTCTTT	CASSFGAGGTEAFF
13	many	TRBJ1-1	.	TRBV29-1	TGCAGCGTTGGGAGGGAAGTGAACACTGAAGCTTTCTTT	CSVGREVNTEAFF
15	few	TRBJ2-2	TRBD2	TRBV5-1	TGCGCCAGCAGTAGCGGGAGGCCGAACACCGGGGAGCTGTTTTTT	CASSSGRPNTGELFF
16	.	TRBJ1-4	.	TRBV15	TGTGCCACCAGCAGAGATCGGGCAGGGTCTAATGAAAAACTGTTTTTT	CATSRDRAGSNEKLFF